This T cell receptor beta chain originates from a study of cytotoxic CD8 clonotypes in ibrutinib-treated CLL (dated by TCRdb to about 2021). Broadly, across the study: The cohort included roughly 15 treatment-naive and approximately eleven relapsed/refractory patients; under 18 were IGHV unmutated. Every remission and progressive disease sample was obtained while ibrutinib was still being received by the patients. An average of roughly 250,000 productive templates and 80,000 to 100,000 productive rearrangements was obtained per sample. Cryopreserved peripheral blood mononuclear cells were obtained before treatment, at response, and at either sustained remission or disease progression. The response samples were drawn at a median of approximately 11 months into treatment, with a range of about 6 to 40 months. Responses were partial in 24 patients and complete in 2; after median around 66 months follow-up, some 15 stayed in remission and roughly twelve progressed. Longitudinal samples were available for about 30% of the roughly 86 trial participants.

According to the study, the label for this sample's time point signals: approximately 11 months on ibrutinib. For TCR beta library preparation, about 2 micrograms of genomic DNA was extracted from cryopreserved PBMCs. Longitudinal blood samples from CLL patients on ibrutinib monotherapy were analyzed using high-throughput TCR beta sequencing. The patients were enrolled in a single-center, open-label phase 2 trial of ibrutinib monotherapy. The goal of deep resolution MiSeq sequencing was a depth between 1 in 1 million and 1 in 200,000 T cells, and coverage averaged 10x per clonotype. The immunoSEQ hsTCRB Kit was used to generate TCR beta libraries. The authors' analysis ran thus. ImmunoSEQ Data Assistant and ImmunoSEQ Analyzer were used for data analysis, and V, D and J genes were assigned according to IMGT definitions. Clonality was computed as one minus normalized Shannon entropy of productive rearrangement frequencies, ranging from 0 to 1. Only overrepresented clonotypes making up at least 0.05% of the repertoire of each patient were included in the public clonotype analysis. Repertoires from some twelve age-matched healthy donors in immuneACCESS were used as clonality controls. Entries here come from immuneACCESS through TCRdb and include only in-frame sequences with V and J called. Some clones fail to appear in such tables; in the studies checked, an unresolved V gene covers under half of the shortfall, and the cause of the remainder is unknown. V, J and clone size are those of that table, while D and trimming were read from the DNA. The sample table lists some 70,000 clones, approximately 71% of them with a count of one. The top ten constitute 5.7% of the sample.

As to this clone: What antigen it recognizes has not been identified. Base qualities are not recorded, but no much larger clone differs from it by a single base.

The research as a whole found: Lymph node repertoires were not examined, and the timing of sampling was not matched between patients in sustained remission and those whose disease progressed. At baseline, clonality was higher than in age-matched healthy donors and showed a strong correlation with circulating CD8+ T-cell counts. Clonality increased at ibrutinib response, stayed stable in sustained remission, and fell back toward baseline at progression. Public clonotypes were found to be uncommon and were observed to contract or remain stable during treatment; the increase in clonality was shown to reflect expansion of private clonotypes at ibrutinib response.

Reading the germline V gene (reference sequence) gives CDR1 LNHDA and CDR2 SQIVND. V sheds 5 bases and J sheds 7 bases, leaving 23 bases between their ends. From the cysteine through the phenylalanine, the CDR3 covers 16 amino acids. Of the read, only the CDR3 DNA is kept; its 48 bases are in frame from base 1. This TCR was recovered from a human donor with chronic lymphocytic leukemia. Sample: PBMCs, taken after 12 months of ibrutinib treatment. The chain couples TRBV19 to TRBJ2-5; perhaps TRBD2 is the D gene, with 7 bases matching. The CDR3 reads CASSSVGGANSGTQYF. The DNA sequence is given as TGTGCCAGTAGTTCGGTAGGGGGGGCCAATTCGGGGACCCAGTACTTC.